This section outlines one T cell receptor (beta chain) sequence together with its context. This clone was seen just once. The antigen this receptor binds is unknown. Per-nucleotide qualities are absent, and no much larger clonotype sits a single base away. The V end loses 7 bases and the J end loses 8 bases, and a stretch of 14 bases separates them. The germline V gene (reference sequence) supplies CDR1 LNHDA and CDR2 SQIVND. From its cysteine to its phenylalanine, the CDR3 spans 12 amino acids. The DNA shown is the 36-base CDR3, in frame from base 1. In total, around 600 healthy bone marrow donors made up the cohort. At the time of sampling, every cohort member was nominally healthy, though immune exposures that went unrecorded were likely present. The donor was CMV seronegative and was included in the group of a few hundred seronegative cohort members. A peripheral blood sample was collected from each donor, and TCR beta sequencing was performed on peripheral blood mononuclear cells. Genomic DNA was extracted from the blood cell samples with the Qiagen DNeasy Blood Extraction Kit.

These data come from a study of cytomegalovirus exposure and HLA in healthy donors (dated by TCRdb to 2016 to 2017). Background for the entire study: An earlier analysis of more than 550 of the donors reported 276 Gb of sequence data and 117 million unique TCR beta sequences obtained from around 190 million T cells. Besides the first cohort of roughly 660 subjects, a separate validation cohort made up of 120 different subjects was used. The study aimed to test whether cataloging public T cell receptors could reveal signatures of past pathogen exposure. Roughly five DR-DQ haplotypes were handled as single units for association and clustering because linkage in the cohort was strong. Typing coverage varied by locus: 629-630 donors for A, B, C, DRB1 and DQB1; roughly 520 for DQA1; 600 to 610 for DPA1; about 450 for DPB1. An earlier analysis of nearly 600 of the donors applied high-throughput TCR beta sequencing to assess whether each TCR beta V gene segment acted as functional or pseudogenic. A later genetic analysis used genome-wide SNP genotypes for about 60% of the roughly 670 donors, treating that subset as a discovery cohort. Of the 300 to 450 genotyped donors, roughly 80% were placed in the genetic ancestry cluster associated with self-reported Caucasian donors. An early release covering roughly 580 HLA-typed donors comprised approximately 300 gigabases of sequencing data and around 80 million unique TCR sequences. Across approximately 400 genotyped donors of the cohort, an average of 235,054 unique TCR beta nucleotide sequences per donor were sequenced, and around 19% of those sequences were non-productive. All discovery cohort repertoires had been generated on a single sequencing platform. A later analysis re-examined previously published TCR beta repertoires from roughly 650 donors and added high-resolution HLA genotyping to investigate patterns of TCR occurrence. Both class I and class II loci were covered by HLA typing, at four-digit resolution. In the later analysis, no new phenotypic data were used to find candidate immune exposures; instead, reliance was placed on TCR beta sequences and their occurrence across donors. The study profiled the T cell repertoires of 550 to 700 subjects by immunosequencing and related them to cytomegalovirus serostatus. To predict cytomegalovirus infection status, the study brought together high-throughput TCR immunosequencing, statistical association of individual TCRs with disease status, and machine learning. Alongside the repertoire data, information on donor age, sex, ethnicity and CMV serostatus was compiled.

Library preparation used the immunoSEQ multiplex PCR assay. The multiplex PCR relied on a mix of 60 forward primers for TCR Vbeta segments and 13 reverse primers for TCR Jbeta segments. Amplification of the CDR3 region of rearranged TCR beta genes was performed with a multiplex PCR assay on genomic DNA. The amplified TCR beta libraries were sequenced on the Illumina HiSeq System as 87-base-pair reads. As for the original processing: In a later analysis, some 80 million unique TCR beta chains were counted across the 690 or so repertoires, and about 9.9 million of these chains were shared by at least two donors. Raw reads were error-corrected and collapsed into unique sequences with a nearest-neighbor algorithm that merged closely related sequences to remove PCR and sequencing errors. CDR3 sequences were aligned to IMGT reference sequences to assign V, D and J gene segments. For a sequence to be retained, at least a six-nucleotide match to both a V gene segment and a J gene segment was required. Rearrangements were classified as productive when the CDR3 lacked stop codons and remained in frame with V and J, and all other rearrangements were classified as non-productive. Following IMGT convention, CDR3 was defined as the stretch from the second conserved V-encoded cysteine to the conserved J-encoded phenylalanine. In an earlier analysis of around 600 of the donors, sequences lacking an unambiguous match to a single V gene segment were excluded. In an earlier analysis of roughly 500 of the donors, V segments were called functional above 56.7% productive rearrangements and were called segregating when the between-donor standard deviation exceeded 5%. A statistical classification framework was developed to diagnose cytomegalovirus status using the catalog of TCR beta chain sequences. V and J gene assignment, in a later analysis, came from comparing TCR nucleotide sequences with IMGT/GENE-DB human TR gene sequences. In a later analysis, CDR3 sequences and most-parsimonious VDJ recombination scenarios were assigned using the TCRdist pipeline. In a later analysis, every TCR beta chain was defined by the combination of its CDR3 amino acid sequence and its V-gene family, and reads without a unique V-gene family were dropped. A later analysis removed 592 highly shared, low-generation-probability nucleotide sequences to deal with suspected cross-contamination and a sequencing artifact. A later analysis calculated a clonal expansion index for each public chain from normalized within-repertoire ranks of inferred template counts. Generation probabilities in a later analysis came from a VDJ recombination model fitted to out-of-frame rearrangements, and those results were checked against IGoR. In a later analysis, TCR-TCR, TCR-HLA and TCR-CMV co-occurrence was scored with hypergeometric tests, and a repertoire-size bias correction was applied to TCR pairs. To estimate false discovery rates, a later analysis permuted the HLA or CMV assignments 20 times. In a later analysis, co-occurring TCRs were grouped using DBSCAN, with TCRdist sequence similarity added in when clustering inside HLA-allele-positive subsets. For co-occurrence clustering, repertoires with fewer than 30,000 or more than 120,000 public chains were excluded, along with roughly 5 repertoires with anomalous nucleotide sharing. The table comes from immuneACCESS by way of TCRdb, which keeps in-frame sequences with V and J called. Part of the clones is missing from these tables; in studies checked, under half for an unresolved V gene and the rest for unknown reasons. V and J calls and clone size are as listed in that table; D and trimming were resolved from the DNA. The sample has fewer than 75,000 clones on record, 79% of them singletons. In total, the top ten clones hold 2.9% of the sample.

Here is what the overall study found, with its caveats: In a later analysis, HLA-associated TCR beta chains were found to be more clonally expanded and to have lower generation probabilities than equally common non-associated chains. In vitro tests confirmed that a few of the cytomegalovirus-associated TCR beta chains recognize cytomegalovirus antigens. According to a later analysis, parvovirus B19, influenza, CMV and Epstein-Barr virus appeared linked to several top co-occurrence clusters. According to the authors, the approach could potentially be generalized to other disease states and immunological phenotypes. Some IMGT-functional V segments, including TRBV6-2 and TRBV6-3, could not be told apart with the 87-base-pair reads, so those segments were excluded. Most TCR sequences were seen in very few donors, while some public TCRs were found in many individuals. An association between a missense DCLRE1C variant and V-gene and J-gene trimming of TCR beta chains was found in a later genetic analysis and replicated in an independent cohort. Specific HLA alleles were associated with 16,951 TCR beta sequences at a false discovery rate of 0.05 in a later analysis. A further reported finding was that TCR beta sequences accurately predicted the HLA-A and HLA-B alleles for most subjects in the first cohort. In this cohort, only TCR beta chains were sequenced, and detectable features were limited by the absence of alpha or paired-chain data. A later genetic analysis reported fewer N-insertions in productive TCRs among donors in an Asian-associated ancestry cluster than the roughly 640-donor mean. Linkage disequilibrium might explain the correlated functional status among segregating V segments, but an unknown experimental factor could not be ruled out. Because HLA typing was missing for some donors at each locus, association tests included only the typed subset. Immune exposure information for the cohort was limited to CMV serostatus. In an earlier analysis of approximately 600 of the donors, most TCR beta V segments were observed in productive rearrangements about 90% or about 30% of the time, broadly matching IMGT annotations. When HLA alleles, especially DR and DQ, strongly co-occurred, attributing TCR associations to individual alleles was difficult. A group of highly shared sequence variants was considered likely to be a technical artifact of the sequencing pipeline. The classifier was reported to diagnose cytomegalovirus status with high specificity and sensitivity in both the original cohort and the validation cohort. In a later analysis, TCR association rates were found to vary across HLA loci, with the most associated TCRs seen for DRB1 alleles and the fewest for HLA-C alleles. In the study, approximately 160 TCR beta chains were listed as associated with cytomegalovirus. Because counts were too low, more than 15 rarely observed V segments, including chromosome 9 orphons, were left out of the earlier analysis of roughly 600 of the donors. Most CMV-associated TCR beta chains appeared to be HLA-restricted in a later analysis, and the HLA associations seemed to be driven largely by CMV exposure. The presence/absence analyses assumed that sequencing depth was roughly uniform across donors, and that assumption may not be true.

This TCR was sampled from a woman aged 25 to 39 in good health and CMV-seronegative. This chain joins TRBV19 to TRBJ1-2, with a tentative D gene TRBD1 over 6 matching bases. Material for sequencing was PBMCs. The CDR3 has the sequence CASNKGGGGYTF. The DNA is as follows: TGTGCCAGTAACAAGGGAGGGGGAGGCTACACCTTC.